The present T cell receptor beta chain was sequenced within a study of tissue T cells after allogeneic stem cell transplantation. Study-level points and caveats: TCR repertoires tracked anatomic similarity, regardless of disease or transplant status. Some tissue clones might be persisting host cells; their alloreactivity or antigen specificity was not determined. Blood and spleen captured only part of the tissue TCR repertoire.

The time point was: mouse harvest day 14 after allogeneic transplant. Mouse grafts combined 10^7 T-cell-depleted bone marrow cells with 10^6 splenic CD5+ T cells. B6 (H2b) cells into BALB/c (H2d) mice; tissues taken at day 7 or 14. This clone ranks as large. Its antigen is unknown. Mouse germline and gene names are used. Generated by immunoSEQ multiplex PCR, the TCRdb table keeps only in-frame clones and is missing some. This repertoire shows 1,500 to 2,000 clones, roughly 52% found once; its top ten account for 25% to 35%. The specimen was gut tissue. The receptor was isolated from a female BALB/c mouse given C57BL/6 T cells with graft-versus-host disease after an allogeneic hematopoietic cell transplant.

The CDR3 protein is CSSSRLGGYEQYF. The covered CDR3 bases are TGCTCCAGCAGTCGACTGGGGGGGTATGAACAGTAC. The chain recombines TRBV23 with TRBJ2-7; the table's TRBD2 call for D was not verified on the DNA. The read is 1 residue too short to cover the CDR3 end, so that end is filled in from the germline J gene. Germline lookup yields CDR1 KGHTA and CDR2 FQNQQP. This CDR3 spans 13 amino acids.